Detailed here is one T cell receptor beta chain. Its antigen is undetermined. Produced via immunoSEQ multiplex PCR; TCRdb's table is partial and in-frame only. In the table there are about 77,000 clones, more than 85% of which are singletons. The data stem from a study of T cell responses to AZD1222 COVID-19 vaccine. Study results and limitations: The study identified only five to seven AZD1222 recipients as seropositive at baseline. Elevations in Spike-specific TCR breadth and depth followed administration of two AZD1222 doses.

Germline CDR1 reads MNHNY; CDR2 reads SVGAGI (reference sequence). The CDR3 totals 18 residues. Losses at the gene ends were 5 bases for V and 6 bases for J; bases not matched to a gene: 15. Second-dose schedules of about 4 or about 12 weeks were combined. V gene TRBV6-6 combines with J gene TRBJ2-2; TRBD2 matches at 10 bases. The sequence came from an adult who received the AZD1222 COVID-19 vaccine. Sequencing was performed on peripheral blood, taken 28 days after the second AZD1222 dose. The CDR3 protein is CASSRGSGLAGEAGELFF. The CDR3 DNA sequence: TGTGCCAGCAGTCGGGGCTCGGGGCTAGCGGGAGAGGCCGGGGAGCTGTTTTTT.